This T cell receptor beta chain derives from a study of Ad26.COV2.S vaccination and SARS-CoV-2 variants. At the level of the study: Enrolled in COV1001, the donor was in the Ad26.COV2.S trial arm, which received the vaccine.

Indicated treatment: around 19 received Ad26.COV2.S at low or high dose, single or two shots; several received placebo; per-sample allocation not given. Sampling occurred on day 63 after the first vaccine or placebo injection. Clones were read by immunoSEQ multiplex PCR, and TCRdb kept only the in-frame ones, dropping some. The top ten clones hold approximately 1.5% of a sample with about 680,000 clones, about 90% of them seen once. The source of this sequence is a person aged 18 to 65 who received the Ad26.COV2.S COVID-19 vaccine or a placebo. The starting material was peripheral blood, obtained in a trial of Ad26.COV2.S vaccine versus placebo.

DNA for the CDR3: TGTGCCAGCAGAGCTGGGACAGGGGGCCACTACACCTTC. Translation gives CASRAGTGGHYTF. This chain links TRBV6-5 with TRBJ1-2; 12 bases map to TRBD1. The CDR3 is 13 residues long. V gave up 6 bases and J gave up 10 bases; unmatched junction bases: 6. Germline V CDR1 and CDR2: MNHEY, SVGAGI.